These 9 T cell receptor beta chains originate from one sample sequenced in a study of T cell clones after liver transplantation. Data came from immunoSEQ multiplex PCR; TCRdb stores just in-frame clones and leaves some out. The sample consists of about 100,000 clones, around four fifths of them appearing once. This specimen consisted of CD4+ T cells from blood, obtained before liver transplant. These receptors originate from a human donor who received a liver transplant.

The chain has TRBV10-3 and TRBJ2-1; 7 bases are shared with TRBD2. The V gene's germline CDR1 is ENHRY and CDR2 SYGVKD. The CDR3 is made up of 16 amino acids. Losses at the gene ends were 0 bases for V and 5 bases for J; bases not matched to a gene: 7. CDR3 sequence reads: CAISESRTSTDNEQFF. The DNA for the CDR3 is TGTGCCATCAGTGAGTCCCGGACTAGTACGGACAATGAGCAGTTCTTC.

The chain carries TRBV13 and TRBJ2-3, with 7 bases aligning to TRBD1. Germline CDR1 and CDR2: PRHDT and FYEKMQ (reference sequence). This CDR3 is 13 amino acids long. J lost 5 bases, V lost 5 bases, and 4 bases had no gene match. DNA for the CDR3: TGTGCCAGCAGCCACGGGACAGTAGATACGCAGTATTTT. Amino acid sequence: CASSHGTVDTQYF.

This sequence joins TRBV19 and TRBJ2-3, with TRBD2 identical over 11 bases. CDR3 length: 16 residues. Germline CDR1 and CDR2: LNHDA and SQIVND (reference sequence). V shed 7 bases, J shed 5 bases, and the junction held 11 bases outside the gene matches. The CDR3 protein is CASTKLAGGPIDTQYF. CDR3 nucleotide sequence: TGTGCCAGTACTAAATTAGCGGGAGGGCCGATAGATACGCAGTATTTT.

The sample holds a few counts of this clone. The chain recombines TRBV7-8 with TRBJ1-6, with TRBD1 matching 8 bases. The V gene's germline CDR1 is SGHVS and CDR2 FQNEAQ. V was clipped by 4 bases and J by 11 bases; unmatched bases: 7. The CDR3 has 14 amino acids. The CDR3 nucleotides read TGTGCCAGCAGCTCCGGACAGGGTTTGACACCCCTCCACTTT. This gives the protein CASSSGQGLTPLHF.

The chain uses TRBV4-1 and TRBJ1-5; possible D gene TRBD1, 5 bases. V was pared by 4 bases and J by 2 bases, with 15 bases between. Germline V gene lookup returns CDR1 MGHRA and CDR2 YSYEKL. The CDR3 runs to 16 residues. The chain's CDR3 is CASSRDPGNGNQPQHF. Written as DNA, the CDR3 is TGCGCCAGCAGCCGGGACCCCGGTAATGGCAATCAGCCCCAGCATTTT.

This clone came up a few times. The chain combines TRBV29-1 with TRBJ1-5; TRBD1 aligns across 9 bases. Trimming at V came to 7 bases and at J to 6 bases, leaving 10 bases not matched to a gene. This CDR3 has 14 residues. Germline V gives CDR1 SQVTM, CDR2 ANQGSEA. For the CDR3, the DNA is TGCAGCGGAAAACCCGGGACAGGGTTTCAGCCCCAGCATTTT. Translated, it gives CSGKPGTGFQPQHF.

This clone has more than one count but fewer than ten. Germline is not matched at one junction end, which may reflect a read error. V is TRBV6-1 and J is TRBJ2-7; 7 nucleotides line up with TRBD1. The CDR3 is 14 amino acids. Germline-derived CDR1 and CDR2 are MNHNS and SASEGT. CDR3 sequence: CASSEAGQLYGQYF. The CDR3, as DNA: TGTGCCAGCAGTGAAGCGGGACAGCTCTACGGGCAGTACTTC.

CDR3 protein: CASRLGPPQEQFF. CDR3 nucleotide sequence: TGTGCCAGCAGACTCGGACCCCCTCAGGAGCAGTTCTTC. The chain recombines TRBV6-1 with TRBJ2-1; D is ambiguous. CDR3 length: 13 residues. Germline V CDR1 and CDR2: MNHNS, SASEGT. The V end lost 6 bases, the J end lost 10 bases, and 16 bases lay between the germline ends.

The rearrangement joins TRBV5-5 to TRBJ1-2; 8 positions agree with TRBD1. The CDR3 runs 14 residues. J was trimmed by 3 bases and V by 2 bases; bases with no gene match: 3. Germline values: CDR1 SGHKS, CDR2 YYEKEE (reference sequence). The CDR3 coding sequence is TGTGCCAGCAGCTTTCAGGGGGCTGACTATGGCTACACCTTC. It translates to CASSFQGADYGYTF.